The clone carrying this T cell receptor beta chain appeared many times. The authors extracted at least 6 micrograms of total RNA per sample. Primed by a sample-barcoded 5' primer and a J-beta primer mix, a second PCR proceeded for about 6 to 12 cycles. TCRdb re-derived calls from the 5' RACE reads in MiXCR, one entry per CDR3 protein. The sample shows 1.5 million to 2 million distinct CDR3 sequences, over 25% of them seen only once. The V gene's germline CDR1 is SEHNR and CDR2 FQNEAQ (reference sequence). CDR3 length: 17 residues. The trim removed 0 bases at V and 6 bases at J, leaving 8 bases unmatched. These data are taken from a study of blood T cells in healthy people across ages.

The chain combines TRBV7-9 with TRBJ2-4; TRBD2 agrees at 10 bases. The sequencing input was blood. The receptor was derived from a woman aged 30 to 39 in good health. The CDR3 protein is CASSLALAGALGNIQYF. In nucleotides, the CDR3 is TGTGCCAGCAGCTTAGCGCTAGCGGGAGCTTTAGGAAACATTCAGTACTTC.